The rows below give T cell receptor beta chains drawn from one sample of a study of cytomegalovirus exposure and HLA in healthy donors. Sequencing used immunoSEQ multiplex PCR; TCRdb keeps in-frame clones, though not all of them. The sample yields roughly 110,000 clones, 70% to 80% seen once. What was sequenced was PBMCs. The receptors derive from a boy aged 10-17 years in good health and CMV-seronegative. The CDR3 runs from the conserved cysteine through the conserved F or W.

cdr3_aa: CAIRADRGPTEAFF
v_call: TRBV10-3
j_call: TRBJ1-1

cdr3_aa: CASSGIGQNNQPQHF
v_call: TRBV28
j_call: TRBJ1-5

cdr3_aa: CASSLYTGGEQYF
v_call: TRBV27
j_call: TRBJ2-7

cdr3_aa: CASSGGGAGELFF
v_call: TRBV6-1
j_call: TRBJ2-2

cdr3_aa: CASSYLTGTGTEAFF
v_call: TRBV6-5
j_call: TRBJ1-1

cdr3_aa: CAWSAGSPTYEQYF
v_call: TRBV30
j_call: TRBJ2-7

cdr3_aa: CASSPGLPQETQYF
v_call: TRBV5-4
j_call: TRBJ2-5

cdr3_aa: CASSHSGSSYNEQFF
v_call: TRBV7-3
j_call: TRBJ2-1

cdr3_aa: CASSYGGGRETQYF
v_call: TRBV9
j_call: TRBJ2-5

cdr3_aa: CASSDSSGGANEQFF
v_call: TRBV6-4
j_call: TRBJ2-1

cdr3_aa: CASSLNGGTSYNEQFF
v_call: TRBV5-1
j_call: TRBJ2-1

cdr3_aa: CAISDGGDRGLEQYF
v_call: TRBV10-3
j_call: TRBJ2-7

cdr3_aa: CASSIEDWNTEAFF
v_call: TRBV19
j_call: TRBJ1-1

cdr3_aa: CASSHSRSTDNEQFF
v_call: TRBV4-2
j_call: TRBJ2-1

cdr3_aa: CASSLGRTSGAYQETQYF
v_call: TRBV5-1
j_call: TRBJ2-5

cdr3_aa: CASSYSSGGGYGYTF
v_call: TRBV6-6
j_call: TRBJ1-2

cdr3_aa: CASSGQAATNEKLFF
v_call: TRBV19
j_call: TRBJ1-4

cdr3_aa: CASSLTVAGGTGELFF
v_call: TRBV7-9
j_call: TRBJ2-2

cdr3_aa: CARSSGGNTEAFF
v_call: TRBV5-3
j_call: TRBJ1-1

cdr3_aa: CASSYFNEQYF
v_call: TRBV27
j_call: TRBJ2-7

cdr3_aa: CAWSAGRTQYF
v_call: TRBV30
j_call: TRBJ2-5

cdr3_aa: CASSLASGNSDYGYTF
v_call: TRBV7-9
j_call: TRBJ1-2

cdr3_aa: CASSLLQGAVENEAFF
v_call: TRBV19
j_call: TRBJ1-1

cdr3_aa: CASSWRGRYNEQFF
v_call: TRBV19
j_call: TRBJ2-1

cdr3_aa: CASSIQGTGEAFF
v_call: TRBV19
j_call: TRBJ1-1

cdr3_aa: CATYRQFNTEAFF
v_call: TRBV28
j_call: TRBJ1-1

cdr3_aa: CASSAGGQGYQPQHF
v_call: TRBV13
j_call: TRBJ1-5

cdr3_aa: CAAQTSGRQDEQFF
v_call: TRBV10-3
j_call: TRBJ2-1

cdr3_aa: CASSFLSGGLAKNIQYF
v_call: TRBV7-9
j_call: TRBJ2-4

cdr3_aa: CASSLGPRTGLGPQHF
v_call: TRBV7-2
j_call: TRBJ1-5

cdr3_aa: CASSPTGTSRYEQYF
v_call: TRBV28
j_call: TRBJ2-7

cdr3_aa: CASNLTRGQETQYF
v_call: TRBV6-5
j_call: TRBJ2-5

cdr3_aa: CAAAPGPGTGLNEAFF
v_call: TRBV5-4
j_call: TRBJ1-1

cdr3_aa: CASSDGEGAGGAPYEQYF
v_call: TRBV6-1
j_call: TRBJ2-7

cdr3_aa: CASRRTGGRDTEAFF
v_call: TRBV4-1
j_call: TRBJ1-1

cdr3_aa: CAWATGIGPYNEQFF
v_call: TRBV30
j_call: TRBJ2-1

cdr3_aa: CASSRRDSGNTEAFF
v_call: TRBV19
j_call: TRBJ1-1

cdr3_aa: CASSYHSLNYGYTF
v_call: TRBV6-5
j_call: TRBJ1-2

cdr3_aa: CATLDRTYGYTF
v_call: TRBV6-5
j_call: TRBJ1-2

cdr3_aa: CASTGVGLNEQFF
v_call: TRBV19
j_call: TRBJ2-1

cdr3_aa: CASSQLGAGNTEAFF
v_call: TRBV5-6
j_call: TRBJ1-1

cdr3_aa: CASSNSTGTYGYTF
v_call: TRBV7-9
j_call: TRBJ1-2

cdr3_aa: CAWGEGLLVSQETQYF
v_call: TRBV30
j_call: TRBJ2-5

cdr3_aa: CASSVAGGEKNEQFF
v_call: TRBV9
j_call: TRBJ2-1

cdr3_aa: CASSIARGNQPQHF
v_call: TRBV19
j_call: TRBJ1-5

cdr3_aa: CAWSVSGTYNEQFF
v_call: TRBV30
j_call: TRBJ2-1

cdr3_aa: CAWTSWQRTYEQYF
v_call: TRBV30
j_call: TRBJ2-7

cdr3_aa: CASSSRVADGYTF
v_call: TRBV28
j_call: TRBJ1-2

cdr3_aa: CASSGLAGGTGELFF
v_call: TRBV2
j_call: TRBJ2-2

cdr3_aa: CATREPGLAGYEQYF
v_call: TRBV28
j_call: TRBJ2-7

cdr3_aa: CASRDRERGYNQPQHF
v_call: TRBV28
j_call: TRBJ1-5

cdr3_aa: CASSFGGRPGQTSLNLMNTEAFF
v_call: TRBV19
j_call: TRBJ1-1

cdr3_aa: CASSLGLAGALDTQYF
v_call: TRBV5-4
j_call: TRBJ2-3